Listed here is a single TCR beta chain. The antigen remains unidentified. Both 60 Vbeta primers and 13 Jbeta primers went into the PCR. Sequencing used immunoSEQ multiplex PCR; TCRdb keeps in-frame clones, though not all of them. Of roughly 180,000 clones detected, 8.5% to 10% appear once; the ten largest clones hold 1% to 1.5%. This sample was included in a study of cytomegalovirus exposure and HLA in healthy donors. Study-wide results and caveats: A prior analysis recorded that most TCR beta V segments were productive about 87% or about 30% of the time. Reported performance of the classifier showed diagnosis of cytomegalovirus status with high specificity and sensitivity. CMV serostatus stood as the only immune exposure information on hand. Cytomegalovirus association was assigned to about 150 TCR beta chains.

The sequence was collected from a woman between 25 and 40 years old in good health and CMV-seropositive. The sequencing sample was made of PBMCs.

The CDR3 DNA follows: TGCACCAGCAGCCAGGGAGGTCTAGCGGTCTCCTACAATGAGCAGTTCTTC. Translation: CTSSQGGLAVSYNEQFF. The chain has TRBV1 and TRBJ2-1; the table calls TRBD2, which could not be checked here. TRBV1 is termed a pseudogene. The CDR3 runs to 17 residues.